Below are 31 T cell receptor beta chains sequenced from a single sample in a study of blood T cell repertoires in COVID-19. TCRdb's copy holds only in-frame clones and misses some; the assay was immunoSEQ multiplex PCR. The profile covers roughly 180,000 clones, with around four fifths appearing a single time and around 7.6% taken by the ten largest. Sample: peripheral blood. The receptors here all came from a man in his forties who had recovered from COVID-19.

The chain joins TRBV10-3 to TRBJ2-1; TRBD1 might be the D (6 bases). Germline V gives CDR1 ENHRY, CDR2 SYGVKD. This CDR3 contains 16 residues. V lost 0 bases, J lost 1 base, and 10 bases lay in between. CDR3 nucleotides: TGTGCCATCAGTGAGTCGCAGGGGTTGTCCTACAATGAGCAGTTCTTC. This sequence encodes CAISESQGLSYNEQFF.

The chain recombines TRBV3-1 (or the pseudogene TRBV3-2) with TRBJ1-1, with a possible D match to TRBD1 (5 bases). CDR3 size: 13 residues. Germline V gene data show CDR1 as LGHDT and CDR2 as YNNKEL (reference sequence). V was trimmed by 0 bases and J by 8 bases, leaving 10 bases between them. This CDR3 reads CASSQDRGTEAFF. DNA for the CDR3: TGTGCCAGCAGCCAAGATCGGGGGACCGAAGCTTTCTTT.

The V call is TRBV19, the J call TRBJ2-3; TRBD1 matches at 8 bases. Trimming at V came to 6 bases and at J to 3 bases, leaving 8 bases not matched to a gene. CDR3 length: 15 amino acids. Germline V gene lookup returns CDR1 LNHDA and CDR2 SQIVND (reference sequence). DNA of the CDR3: TGTGCCAGTAGCTCATCCAGGGGGCTTACAGATACGCAGTATTTT. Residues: CASSSSRGLTDTQYF.

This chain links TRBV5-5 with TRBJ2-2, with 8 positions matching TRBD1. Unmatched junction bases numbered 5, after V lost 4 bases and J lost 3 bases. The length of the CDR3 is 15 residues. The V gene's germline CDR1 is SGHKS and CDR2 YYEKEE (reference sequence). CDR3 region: CASSPTGVDTGELFF. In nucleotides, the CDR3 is TGTGCCAGCAGCCCGACAGGGGTGGACACCGGGGAGCTGTTTTTT.

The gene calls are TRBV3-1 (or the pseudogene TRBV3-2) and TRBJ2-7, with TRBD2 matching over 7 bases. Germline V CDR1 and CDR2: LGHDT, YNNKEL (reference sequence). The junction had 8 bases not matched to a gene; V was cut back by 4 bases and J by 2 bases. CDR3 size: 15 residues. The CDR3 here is CASSPTAGSAYEQYF. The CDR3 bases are TGTGCCAGCAGCCCGACAGCGGGGTCAGCCTACGAGCAGTACTTC.

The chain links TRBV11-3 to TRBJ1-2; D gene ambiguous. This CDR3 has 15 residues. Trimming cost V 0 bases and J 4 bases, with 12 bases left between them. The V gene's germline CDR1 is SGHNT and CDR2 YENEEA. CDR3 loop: CASSLDHPGLYGYTF. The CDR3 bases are TGTGCCAGCAGCTTAGATCACCCAGGACTCTATGGCTACACCTTC.

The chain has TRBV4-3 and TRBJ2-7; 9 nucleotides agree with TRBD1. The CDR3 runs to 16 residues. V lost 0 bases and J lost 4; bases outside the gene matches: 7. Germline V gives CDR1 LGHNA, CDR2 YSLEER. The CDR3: CASSQEGLDRGYEQYF. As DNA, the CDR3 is TGCGCCAGCAGCCAAGAAGGCTTAGACAGGGGGTACGAGCAGTACTTC.

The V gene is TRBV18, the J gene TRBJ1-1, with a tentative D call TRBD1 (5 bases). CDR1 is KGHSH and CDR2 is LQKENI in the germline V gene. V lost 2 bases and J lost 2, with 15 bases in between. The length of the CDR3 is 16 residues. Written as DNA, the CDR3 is TGTGCCAGCTCACCAGGGGCAGGTCTATCAAACACTGAAGCTTTCTTT. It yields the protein CASSPGAGLSNTEAFF.

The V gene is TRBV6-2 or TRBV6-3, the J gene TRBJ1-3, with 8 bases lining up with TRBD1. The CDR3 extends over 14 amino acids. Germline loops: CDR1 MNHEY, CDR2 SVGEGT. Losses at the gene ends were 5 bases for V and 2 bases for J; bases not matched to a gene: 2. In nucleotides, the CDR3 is TGTGCCAGCAGTGCGACAGGGGCTGGAAACACCATATATTTT. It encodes CASSATGAGNTIYF.

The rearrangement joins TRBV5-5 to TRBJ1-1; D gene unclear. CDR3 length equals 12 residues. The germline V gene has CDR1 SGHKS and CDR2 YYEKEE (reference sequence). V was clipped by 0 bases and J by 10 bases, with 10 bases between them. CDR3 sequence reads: CASSLAHSPAFF. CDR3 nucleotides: TGTGCCAGCAGCTTGGCCCACTCACCAGCTTTCTTT.

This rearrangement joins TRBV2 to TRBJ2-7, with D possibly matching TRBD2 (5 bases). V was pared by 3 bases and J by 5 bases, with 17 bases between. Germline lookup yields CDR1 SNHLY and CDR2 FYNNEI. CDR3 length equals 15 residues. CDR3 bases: TGTGCCAGCAGTGACCCCGGCCCTGATAGCGACGAGCAGTACTTC. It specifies CASSDPGPDSDEQYF.

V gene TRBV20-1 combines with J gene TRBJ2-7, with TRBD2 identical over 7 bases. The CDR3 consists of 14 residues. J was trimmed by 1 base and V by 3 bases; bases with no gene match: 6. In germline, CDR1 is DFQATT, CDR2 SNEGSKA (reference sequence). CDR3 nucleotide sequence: TGCAGTGCTAGTCCCCTAGCGGAGTCCTACGAGCAGTACTTC. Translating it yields CSASPLAESYEQYF.

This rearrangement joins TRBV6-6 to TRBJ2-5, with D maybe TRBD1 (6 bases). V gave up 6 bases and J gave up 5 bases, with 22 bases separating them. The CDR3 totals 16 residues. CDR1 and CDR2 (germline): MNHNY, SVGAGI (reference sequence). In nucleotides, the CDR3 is TGTGCCAGCAGGCAGTCACAGGGCCCCCGCCGGGAGACCCAGTACTTC. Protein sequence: CASRQSQGPRRETQYF.

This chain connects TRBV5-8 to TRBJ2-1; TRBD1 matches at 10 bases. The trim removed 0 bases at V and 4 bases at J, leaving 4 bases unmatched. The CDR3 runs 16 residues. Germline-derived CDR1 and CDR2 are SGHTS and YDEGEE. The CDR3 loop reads CASSLVGQGVYNEQFF. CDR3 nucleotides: TGTGCCAGCAGCTTGGTTGGACAGGGGGTTTACAATGAGCAGTTCTTC.

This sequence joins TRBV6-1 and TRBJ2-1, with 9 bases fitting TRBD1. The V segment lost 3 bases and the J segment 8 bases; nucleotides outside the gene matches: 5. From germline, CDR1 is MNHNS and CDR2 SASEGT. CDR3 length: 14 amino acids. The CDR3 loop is CASSDWDRVHEQFF. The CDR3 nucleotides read TGTGCCAGCAGTGATTGGGACAGGGTCCATGAGCAGTTCTTC.

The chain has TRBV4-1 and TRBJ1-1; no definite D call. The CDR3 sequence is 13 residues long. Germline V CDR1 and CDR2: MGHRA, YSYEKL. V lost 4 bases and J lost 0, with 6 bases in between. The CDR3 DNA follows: TGCGCCAGCAGCCGCCAGGTGAACACTGAAGCTTTCTTT. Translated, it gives CASSRQVNTEAFF.

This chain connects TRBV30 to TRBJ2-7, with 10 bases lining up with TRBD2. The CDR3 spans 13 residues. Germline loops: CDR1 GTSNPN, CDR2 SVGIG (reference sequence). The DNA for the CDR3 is TGTGCGGTAGGGACTAGCGTTTCCTACGAGCAGTACTTC. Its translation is CAVGTSVSYEQYF.

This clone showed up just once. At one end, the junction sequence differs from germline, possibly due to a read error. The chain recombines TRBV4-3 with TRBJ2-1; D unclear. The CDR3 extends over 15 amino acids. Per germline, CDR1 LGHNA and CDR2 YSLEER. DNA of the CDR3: TGCGCCAGCAGCCAGGGCTATGACCGGAACAATGAGCAGCTCTTC. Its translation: CASSQGYDRNNEQLF.

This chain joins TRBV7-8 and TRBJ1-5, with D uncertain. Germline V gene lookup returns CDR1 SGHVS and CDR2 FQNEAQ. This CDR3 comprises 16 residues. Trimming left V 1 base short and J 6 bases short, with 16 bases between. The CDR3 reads CASSLEAMSVSQPQHF. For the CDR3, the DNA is TGTGCCAGCAGCTTAGAAGCGATGTCGGTTTCTCAGCCCCAGCATTTT.

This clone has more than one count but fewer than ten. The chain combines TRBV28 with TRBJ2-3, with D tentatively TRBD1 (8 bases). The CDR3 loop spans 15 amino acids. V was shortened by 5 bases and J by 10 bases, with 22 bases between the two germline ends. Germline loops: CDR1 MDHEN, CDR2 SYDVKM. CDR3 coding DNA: TGTGCCAGCAGTCGAGGGACAGGTTCGGGGAGGGCGCAGTATTTT. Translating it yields CASSRGTGSGRAQYF.

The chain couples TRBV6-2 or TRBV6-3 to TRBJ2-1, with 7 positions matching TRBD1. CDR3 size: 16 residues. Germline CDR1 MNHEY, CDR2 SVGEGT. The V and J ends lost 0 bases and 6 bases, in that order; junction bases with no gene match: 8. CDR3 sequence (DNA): TGTGCCAGCAGTTACTCGAAAAACAGGGGTCGCAATGAGCAGTTCTTC. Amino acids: CASSYSKNRGRNEQFF.

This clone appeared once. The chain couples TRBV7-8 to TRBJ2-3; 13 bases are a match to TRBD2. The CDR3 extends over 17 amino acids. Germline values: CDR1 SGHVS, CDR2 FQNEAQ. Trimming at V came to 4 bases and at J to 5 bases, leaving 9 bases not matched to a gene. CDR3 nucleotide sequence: TGTGCCAGCAGCTCCTATACTAGCGGGGGGGCAAAAGATACGCAGTATTTT. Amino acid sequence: CASSSYTSGGAKDTQYF. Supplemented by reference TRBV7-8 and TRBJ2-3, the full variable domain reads GAGVSQSPRYKVAKRGQDVALRCDPISGHVSLFWYQQALGQGPEFLTYFQNEAQLDKSGLPSDRFFAERPEGSVSTLKIQRTQQEDSAVYLCASSSYTSGGAKDTQYFGPGTRLTVL.

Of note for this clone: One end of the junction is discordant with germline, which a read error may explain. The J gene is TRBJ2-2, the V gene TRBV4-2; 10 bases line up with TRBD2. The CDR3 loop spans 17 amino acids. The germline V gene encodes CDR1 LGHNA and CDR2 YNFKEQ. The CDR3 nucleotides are TGTGCCAGCAGCAAAGAGTGGCTAGCGGGGGACACCGGGGAGCTGTTTTTT. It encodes CASSKEWLAGDTGELFF.

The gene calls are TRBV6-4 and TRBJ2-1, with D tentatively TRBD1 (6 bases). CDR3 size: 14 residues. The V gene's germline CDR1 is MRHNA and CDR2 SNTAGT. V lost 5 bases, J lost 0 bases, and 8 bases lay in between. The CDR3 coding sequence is TGTGCCAGCAGTACAGGGAGCTCCTACAATGAGCAGTTCTTC. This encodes CASSTGSSYNEQFF.

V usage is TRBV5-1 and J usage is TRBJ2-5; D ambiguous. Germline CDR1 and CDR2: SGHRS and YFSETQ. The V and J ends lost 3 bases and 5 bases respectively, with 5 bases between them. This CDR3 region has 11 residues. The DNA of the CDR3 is TGCGCCAGCAGCTCCAGGGAGACCCAGTACTTC. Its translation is CASSSRETQYF. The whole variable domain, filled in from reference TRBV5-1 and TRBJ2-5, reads KAGVTQTPRYLIKTRGQQVTLSCSPISGHRSVSWYQQTPGQGLQFLFEYFSETQRNKGNFPGRFSGRQFSNSRSEMNVSTLELGDSALYLCASSSRETQYFGPGTRLLVL.

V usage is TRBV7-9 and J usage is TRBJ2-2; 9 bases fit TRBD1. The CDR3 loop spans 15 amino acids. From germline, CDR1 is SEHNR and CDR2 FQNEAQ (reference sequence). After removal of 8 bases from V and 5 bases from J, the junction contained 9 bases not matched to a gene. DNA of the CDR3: TGTGCCAGCTCCAACACCGGGACAGGGACCGGGGAGCTGTTTTTT. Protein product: CASSNTGTGTGELFF. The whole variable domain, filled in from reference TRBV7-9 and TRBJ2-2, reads DTGVSQNPRHKITKRGQNVTFRCDPISEHNRLYWYRQTLGQGPEFLTYFQNEAQLEKSRLLSDRFSAERPKGSFSTLEIQRTEQGDSAMYLCASSNTGTGTGELFFGEGSRLTVL.

The CDR3 DNA is TGTGCCAGCAGTGAGCAGGACAGGGCGGGGTCTGGGTACTTC. Its protein is CASSEQDRAGSGYF. The rearrangement links TRBV6-1 to TRBJ2-7, with 8 positions matching TRBD1. V trimming: 3 bases; J trimming: 12 bases; junction bases outside the gene matches: 13. CDR1 is MNHNS, CDR2 SASEGT, per germline. The CDR3 extends over 14 amino acids.

As DNA, the CDR3 is TGTGCCAGCAGCAAGACAGGGGTTATTTACTACGAGCAGTACTTC. Translated, it gives CASSKTGVIYYEQYF. The V gene is TRBV11-2, the J gene TRBJ2-7; 8 nucleotides match TRBD1. The CDR3 spans 15 residues. V lost 5 bases to trimming and J lost 3 bases; unmatched junction nucleotides: 9. Germline V lookup: CDR1 SGHAT, CDR2 FQNNGV. The whole variable domain, remainder taken from reference TRBV11-2 and TRBJ2-7, is EAGVAQSPRYKIIEKRQSVAFWCNPISGHATLYWYQQILGQGPKLLIQFQNNGVVDDSQLPKDRFSAERLKGVDSTLKIQPAKLEDSAVYLCASSKTGVIYYEQYFGPGTRLTVT.

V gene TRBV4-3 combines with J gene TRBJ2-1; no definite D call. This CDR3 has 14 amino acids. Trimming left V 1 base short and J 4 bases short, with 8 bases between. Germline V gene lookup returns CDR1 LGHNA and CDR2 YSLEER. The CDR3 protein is CASSQGGRYNEQFF. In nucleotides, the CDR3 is TGCGCCAGCAGCCAAGGCGGAAGGTACAATGAGCAGTTCTTC.

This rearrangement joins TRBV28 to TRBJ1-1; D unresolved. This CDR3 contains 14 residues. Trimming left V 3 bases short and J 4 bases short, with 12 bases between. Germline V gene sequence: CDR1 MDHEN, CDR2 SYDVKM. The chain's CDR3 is CASSFGQLGTEAFF. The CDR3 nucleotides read TGTGCCAGCAGTTTTGGGCAGCTCGGCACTGAAGCTTTCTTT. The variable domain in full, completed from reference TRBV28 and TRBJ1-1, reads DVKVTQSSRYLVKRTGEKVFLECVQDMDHENMFWYRQDPGLGLRLIYFSYDVKMKEKGDIPEGYSVSREKKERFSLILESASTNQTSMYLCASSFGQLGTEAFFGQGTRLTVV.

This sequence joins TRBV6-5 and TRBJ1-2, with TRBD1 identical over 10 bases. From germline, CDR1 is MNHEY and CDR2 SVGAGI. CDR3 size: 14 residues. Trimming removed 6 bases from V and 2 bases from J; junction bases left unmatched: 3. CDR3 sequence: CASSRQGANYGYTF. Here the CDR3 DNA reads TGTGCCAGCAGCCGACAGGGGGCGAACTATGGCTACACCTTC.